These 13 T cell receptor beta chains originate from one sample sequenced in a study of cytomegalovirus exposure and HLA in healthy donors. Vbeta (60) and Jbeta (13) primers were used in the PCR. Measured with immunoSEQ multiplex PCR; TCRdb has only the in-frame clones, and not every one. The table has around 65,000 clones, around 80% seen once; the top ten hold 4% to 5.5%. The sample comprised PBMCs. The origin of the receptors is a woman in her twenties or thirties in good health and CMV-seronegative.

The rearrangement links TRBV30 to TRBJ2-5, with a possible D match to TRBD2 (7 bases). The CDR3 is 13 amino acids. Per germline, CDR1 GTSNPN and CDR2 SVGIG (reference sequence). V was trimmed by 5 bases and J by 5 bases, leaving 15 bases between them. CDR3 bases: TGTGCCTGGTCCGGGGGGCCGGAGGAGACCCAGTACTTC. Translating gives CAWSGGPEETQYF.

This clone was picked up one time. The CDR3, as DNA: TGTGCCTGGTCCCACAGTGTCCAAGAGACCCAGTACTTC. Its translation: CAWSHSVQETQYF. The chain uses TRBV30 and TRBJ2-5; D remains ambiguous. This CDR3 region has 13 residues. Between the trimmed V and J ends, which lost 5 bases and 1 base, there was a span of 11 bases. Germline V gives CDR1 GTSNPN, CDR2 SVGIG (reference sequence).

This chain joins TRBV10-3 and TRBJ2-7, with TRBD1 matching over 7 bases. J lost 0 bases, V lost 6 bases, and 5 bases had no gene match. This CDR3 is 14 amino acids long. Germline lookup yields CDR1 ENHRY and CDR2 SYGVKD. CDR3 residues: CAIRVGQNSYEQYF. The DNA of the CDR3 is TGTGCCATCAGGGTGGGACAGAACTCCTACGAGCAGTACTTC.

The rearrangement joins TRBV6-5 to TRBJ1-1; D uncertain. The CDR3 is made up of 15 amino acids. Trimming took off 0 bases at V and 3 bases at J, with 11 bases between the two ends. The V gene's germline CDR1 is MNHEY and CDR2 SVGAGI. CDR3 bases: TGTGCCAGCAGTTACTCAGCCAGGCTTGACACTGAAGCTTTCTTT. It codes for CASSYSARLDTEAFF.

The chain couples TRBV6-5 to TRBJ1-2; the match to TRBD1 covers 10 bases. This CDR3 comprises 15 residues. CDR1 is MNHEY and CDR2 is SVGAGI in the germline V gene. Trimming removed 2 bases from V and 5 bases from J; junction bases left unmatched: 5. CDR3 nucleotides: TGTGCCAGCAGTTACGTGACAGGGGGCGATTATGGCTACACCTTC. Protein: CASSYVTGGDYGYTF.

The rearrangement uses TRBV6-1 and TRBJ1-1; no definite D call. Trimming removed 2 bases from V and 1 base from J, with 5 bases in between. Germline V lookup: CDR1 MNHNS, CDR2 SASEGT. The CDR3 loop spans 13 amino acids. The CDR3 is CASSEYRNTEAFF. CDR3 sequence (DNA): TGTGCCAGCAGTGAATATAGGAACACTGAAGCTTTCTTT.

V and J are TRBV5-6 and TRBJ2-7; D possibly corresponds to TRBD1 (6 bases). Trimming removed 1 base from V and 5 bases from J, with 13 bases in between. The CDR3 is 14 residues long. Germline CDR1 and CDR2: SGHDT and YYEEEE. The CDR3 reads CASSLRNRVNEQYF. The CDR3 region has the DNA TGTGCCAGCAGCTTGCGAAACAGGGTGAACGAGCAGTACTTC.

CDR3 sequence (DNA): TGTGCCAGCAGTTTTTCGGCCACCCGAGGTTACGAGCAGTACTTC. Encoded protein: CASSFSATRGYEQYF. V usage is TRBV6-5 and J usage is TRBJ2-7; D remains unclear. The CDR3 is 15 amino acids. Trimming took off 4 bases at V and 4 bases at J, with 17 bases between the two ends. CDR1 and CDR2 from the germline V gene are MNHEY and SVGAGI.

In nucleotides, the CDR3 is TGTGCCAGCATGGCAGGGCCCTACGAGCAGTACTTC. Encoded protein: CASMAGPYEQYF. V and J are TRBV6-5 and TRBJ2-7; D possibly corresponds to TRBD1 (5 bases). The CDR3 is made up of 12 amino acids. Per germline, CDR1 MNHEY and CDR2 SVGAGI. Trimming removed 7 bases at V and 2 bases at J, with 9 bases between.

The chain links TRBV1 to TRBJ2-7; the table's D call, TRBD1, was not checked against the DNA. TRBV1 is given as a pseudogene. The CDR3 is 16 residues long. CDR3 region: CTSSPTYQGSPYEQYF. In nucleotides, the CDR3 is TGCACCAGCAGCCCAACGTATCAGGGATCCCCCTACGAGCAGTACTTC.

This clone was seen just once. V gene TRBV25-1 combines with J gene TRBJ2-4, with a possible D match to TRBD1 (5 bases). With 4 bases removed from V and 3 bases from J, the gap between germline ends came to 13 bases. From germline, CDR1 is MGHDK and CDR2 SYGVNS. The CDR3 has 15 residues. CDR3: CASSGEDSFKNIQYF. Here the CDR3 DNA reads TGTGCCAGCAGTGGGGAAGACAGTTTCAAAAACATTCAGTACTTC.

The chain combines TRBV30 with TRBJ2-7; a weak D match, TRBD1 (6 bases). The CDR3 runs 14 residues. Germline V gene lookup returns CDR1 GTSNPN and CDR2 SVGIG (reference sequence). V shed 2 bases and J shed 4 bases, with 15 bases lying between them. This CDR3 is CAWSTGQGSYEQYF. The CDR3 bases are TGTGCCTGGAGTACTGGGCAGGGGAGTTACGAGCAGTACTTC.

The chain employs TRBV11-2 and TRBJ1-1; 11 nucleotides line up with TRBD1. Germline V gives CDR1 SGHAT, CDR2 FQNNGV. The CDR3 runs 16 residues. Trimming took 5 bases from V and 5 from J; bases not matched to a gene: 10. CDR3 in amino acids: CASSPIGDRGRTEAFF. The CDR3 nucleotides read TGTGCCAGCAGCCCTATAGGGGACAGGGGGAGAACTGAAGCTTTCTTT.